These T cell receptor beta chains were read from a single sample in a study of Graves' ophthalmopathy and Graves' hyperthyroidism. TCRdb fed the multiplex PCR reads into MiXCR, producing one record per CDR3 protein. There are around 1.1 million distinct CDR3 sequences in the sample; 35% to 40% occur only once, and 11% lies in the top ten. What was sequenced was peripheral blood or thyroid tissue (not recorded which). Source of these receptors: an adult man with Graves' hyperthyroidism. The CDR3 runs from the conserved cysteine through the conserved F or W. D genes are given only for firm matches. Not every row has a clone size; where given, it reads once, few, many or a size class.

d_call j_call v_call clone_size cdr3_aa cdr3_nt
TRBD2 TRBJ2-2 TRBV20-1 few CSARVLPLGAGGGELFF TGCAGTGCTAGAGTCCTCCCTTTGGGAGCGGGAGGCGGGGAGCTGTTTTTT
TRBD1 TRBJ2-7 TRBV20-1 - CSGTGTDFYEQYF TGCAGTGGCACCGGGACAGACTTTTACGAGCAGTACTTC
- TRBJ1-5 TRBV2 - CASQGWTIYSNQPQHF TGTGCCAGCCAAGGGTGGACAATTTATAGCAATCAGCCCCAGCATTTT
- TRBJ1-2 TRBV20-1 many CSARARDGYTF TGCAGTGCTAGAGCGAGAGATGGCTACACCTTC
- TRBJ1-1 TRBV5-6 many CASSLALTEEAFF TGTGCCAGCAGCTTGGCTCTGACAGAAGAAGCTTTCTTT
- TRBJ1-2 TRBV12-3/TRBV12-4 many CASSSTAGAGYTF TGTGCCAGCAGTTCGACTGCCGGTGCTGGCTACACCTTC
TRBD1 TRBJ1-2 TRBV10-3 - CAIRAGQGSPDHYGYTF TGTGCCATCAGAGCGGGACAGGGGAGTCCTGATCACTATGGCTACACCTTC
- TRBJ2-6 TRBV5-4 - CASSLQGLGSGANVLTF TGTGCCAGCAGCTTGCAGGGGTTGGGCTCTGGGGCCAACGTCCTGACTTTC
TRBD2 TRBJ2-7 TRBV2 few CASRDGTSGRAWSYEQYF TGTGCCAGCAGAGACGGGACTAGCGGGAGGGCCTGGTCCTACGAGCAGTACTTC
- TRBJ2-7 TRBV19 - CASTARPGTRTYEQYF TGTGCCAGTACGGCTCGACCCGGGACCCGTACCTACGAGCAGTACTTC
TRBD2 TRBJ2-7 TRBV19 - CASSIAGGTYEQYF TGTGCCAGTAGTATTGCGGGAGGAACCTACGAGCAGTACTTC
TRBD1 TRBJ1-1 TRBV10-3 - CAIGQAATEAFF TGTGCCATCGGACAGGCGGCCACTGAAGCTTTCTTT
TRBD1 TRBJ1-1 TRBV10-3 few CASSPGQEMNTEAFF TGTGCCAGCAGTCCGGGACAGGAGATGAACACTGAAGCTTTCTTT
TRBD1 TRBJ1-4 TRBV29-1 - CSPRQGDRNEKLFF TGCAGCCCCCGACAGGGGGACCGGAATGAAAAACTGTTTTTT
- TRBJ1-6 TRBV7-2 - CASSPASGSYNSPLHF TGTGCCAGCAGCCCCGCCTCTGGTAGCTATAATTCACCCCTCCACTTT
TRBD1 TRBJ2-7 TRBV15 - CATSGKKTGTVGPYEQYF TGTGCCACCAGCGGAAAAAAGACAGGGACGGTAGGACCCTACGAGCAGTACTTC
TRBD2 TRBJ2-5 TRBV7-9 few CASSRGGLAGGETQYF TGTGCCAGCAGCCGGGGGGGACTAGCGGGAGGAGAGACCCAGTACTTC
- TRBJ1-1 TRBV24-1 many CATKGRGMNTEAFF TGTGCCACCAAGGGTAGAGGGATGAACACTGAAGCTTTCTTT
- TRBJ2-7 TRBV2 many CASSVQGTGFF TGTGCCAGCAGTGTTCAGGGCACTGGTTTCTTC
- TRBJ2-3 TRBV29-1 - CSVEEWKGGSTDTQYF TGCAGCGTTGAAGAGTGGAAAGGGGGAAGCACAGATACGCAGTATTTT
- TRBJ2-7 TRBV7-2 many CASSARGARGHEQYF TGTGCCAGCAGCGCCCGGGGGGCCAGGGGCCACGAGCAGTACTTC
TRBD1 TRBJ2-5 TRBV19 many CASSTRTGGLETQYF TGTGCCAGTAGTACTCGGACAGGGGGCTTGGAGACCCAGTACTTC
- TRBJ1-1 TRBV5-1 many CASSREGTLHEAFF TGCGCCAGCAGCAGGGAGGGGACTCTACATGAAGCTTTCTTT
- TRBJ1-5 TRBV2 few CASRGGDYSNQPQHF TGTGCCAGCAGGGGCGGGGACTATAGCAATCAGCCCCAGCATTTT
- TRBJ1-2 TRBV24-1 many CATSDSAGNYGYTF TGTGCCACCAGTGATTCTGCCGGGAACTATGGCTACACCTTC
TRBD1 TRBJ1-3 TRBV30 - CAWTGGAGNTIYF TGTGCCTGGACAGGGGGCGCTGGAAACACCATATATTTT
- TRBJ2-7 TRBV10-3 - CAVTGTMDYEQYF TGTGCCGTAACCGGGACAATGGACTACGAGCAGTACTTC
- TRBJ1-5 TRBV6-6 - CASRQKVGAVHQPQHF TGTGCCAGCAGGCAAAAGGTGGGGGCTGTCCATCAGCCCCAGCATTTT
- TRBJ1-5 TRBV12-3/TRBV12-4 once CASTTGFRNQPQHF TGTGCCAGCACCACAGGTTTCCGAAATCAGCCCCAGCATTTT
- TRBJ1-5 TRBV10-3 - CAIRGQGGLNQPQHF TGTGCCATCAGGGGTCAGGGTGGTTTGAATCAGCCCCAGCATTTT
- TRBJ1-4 TRBV19 many CASSIGGTGEKEKLFF TGTGCCAGTAGTATCGGGGGAACGGGGGAAAAAGAAAAACTGTTTTTT
- TRBJ1-2 TRBV7-2 many CASSLLGSYGYTF TGTGCCAGCAGCTTACTGGGTAGCTATGGCTACACCTTC
TRBD1 TRBJ1-6 TRBV11-2 many CASSDQGASYNSPLHF TGTGCCAGCAGCGACCAGGGGGCCTCCTATAATTCACCCCTCCACTTT
- TRBJ2-5 TRBV10-2 - CASSYSKGDRVWGETQYF TGTGCCAGCAGTTACTCGAAAGGAGATCGGGTTTGGGGGGAGACCCAGTACTTC
- TRBJ1-1 TRBV7-9 - CASSLVRQGNTEAFF TGTGCCAGCAGCTTAGTACGGCAGGGGAACACTGAAGCTTTCTTT
- TRBJ2-5 TRBV20-1 many CSAKRTSQETQYF TGCAGTGCTAAACGGACAAGCCAGGAGACCCAGTACTTC
- TRBJ1-2 TRBV7-9 many CASSLNREIYGYTF TGTGCCAGCAGCTTAAATCGGGAGATCTATGGCTACACCTTC
TRBD1 TRBJ2-6 TRBV5-6 - CASSLLSGGDPGANVLTF TGTGCCAGCAGCTTGTTGTCAGGGGGTGATCCCGGGGCCAACGTCCTGACTTTC
TRBD1 TRBJ2-7 TRBV29-1 - CAWGRDREYEQYF TGTGCCTGGGGGAGGGACAGGGAATACGAGCAGTACTTC
- TRBJ2-1 TRBV11-1 - CASSLVVNEQFF TGTGCCAGCAGCTTAGTGGTCAATGAACAGTTCTTC
- TRBJ1-6 TRBV27 - CASRPSSYNSPLHF TGTGCCAGCAGACCGAGCTCCTATAATTCACCTCTCCACTTT
- TRBJ1-3 TRBV10-3 - CAINTGTKSSGNAIYF TGTGCCATCAATACCGGGACCAAGAGCTCTGGAAACGCCATATATTTT
- TRBJ1-6 TRBV7-2 once CASSLVMYNSPLHF TGTGCCAGCAGCTTAGTCATGTATAATTCACCCCTCCACTTT
TRBD1 TRBJ1-2 TRBV7-9 - CASSPKGTAGLHGYTF TGTGCCAGCAGCCCTAAGGGGACAGCGGGATTGCACGGCTACACCTTC
TRBD2 TRBJ2-7 TRBV20-1 many CSARAPTSGSYEQYF TGCAGTGCTAGAGCTCCTACTAGCGGGAGTTACGAGCAGTACTTC
- TRBJ1-2 TRBV12-3/TRBV12-4 - CASSLLVTEDGYTF TGTGCCAGCAGTTTACTCGTGACAGAAGATGGCTACACCTTC